This entry is about one TCR beta chain. Its antigen is unknown. The data are from a study of monozygotic twins with inflammatory bowel disease (dated by TCRdb to between 2019 and 2020). Describing the broader study: In total, 28 monozygotic twin pairs made up the full study: 19 Danish pairs, all IBD-discordant, plus nine German pairs, of which four were IBD-concordant and five were IBD-discordant. The search for disease-associated traits relied mainly on comparing, within discordant pairs, IBD patients with their genetically identical healthy co-twins. Each individual had, on average, about 151 000 unique TCRalpha sequences and 181 000 unique TCRbeta sequences available for analysis.

Summary of the overall study and its limitations: Compared with healthy twins, IBD patients shared fewer clonotypes with other individuals, and the difference was most pronounced in patients with signs of disease activity. The analysis was unable to tell apart different T cell subtypes. The results gave no support for a single strong signal or clonotype linked to IBD. A decrease in TCRbeta repertoire diversity, as measured by inverse Simpson index, was observed in IBD patients compared with their healthy co-twins. Repertoire similarity did not differ between concordant and discordant twins, possibly due to limited statistical power. Because patients were on differing immunosuppressive treatments, the repertoires may have picked up extra background noise and inter-individual variability.

From each donor, a roughly 2.5 ml peripheral blood sample was drawn into PAXgene tubes and stored at -80 degrees C. Total RNA was isolated from whole blood with the PAXgene blood miRNA kit on an automated QIAcube, without T cell sorting. Peripheral blood from monozygotic twin pairs who were concordant or discordant for inflammatory bowel disease underwent deep TCRalpha and TCRbeta repertoire profiling using unique molecular barcoding. Smoking habits were recorded for all twin pairs, with individuals classified as current, former or never smokers. As encoded in the germline V gene (reference sequence), CDR1 is LNHDA while CDR2 is SQIVND. From the cysteine up to the phenylalanine, the CDR3 has a length of 14 residues. The protein alone is recorded here. The library relied on 5' RACE. For each TCR library, 3,000 to 4,000 ng of total RNA was used. For each sample, cDNA was synthesized in eight separate reactions using SMARTScribe reverse transcriptase. Unique molecular identifiers containing a 6-nucleotide sample barcode were introduced through template switching during cDNA synthesis. Amplification of TCRalpha and TCRbeta cDNA involved two nested PCRs of 16 and 9 cycles, and each PCR was followed by bead purification. Before amplification, cDNA was treated with uracil DNA-glycosylase and purified using the QIAquick PCR purification kit. The second PCR added Illumina TruSeq-compatible adapters along with sample-specific barcodes. Library quality and concentration were checked on TapeStation and Qubit, and libraries were pooled at around 5.3 ng each. Sequencing of pooled libraries was carried out on an Illumina HiSeq2500 single-index Rapid Run using 2 x 100 bp reads and custom sequencing primers. The source study handled its data this way. PCR and sequencing errors were corrected by UMI-based consensus assembly using MiGEC version 1.2.6. MiXCR version 2.1.1 was used for V(D)J alignment, clonotype assembly and CDR3 extraction. Normalisation of gene usage, clonotype sharing and MAIT/NKT TCR abundance was achieved by analysing the top 1000, 10 000 and 20 000 clonotypes per sample. After downsampling to 27 000 UMIs, diversity was calculated as the inverse Simpson index using the vegan R package. Paired Mann-Whitney U tests on discordant twin pairs were used, with Benjamini-Hochberg multiple-testing correction. TCRdb reprocessed the reads and provides one entry for every CDR3 protein sequence; no DNA is given. These V and J calls derive from TCRdb rather than the authors' analysis. This sample's records show just over 300,000 distinct CDR3 sequences. Clones ranked in the top ten supply 5.5% to 6.5% of the sample.

The TCR comes from a human donor with ulcerative colitis or Crohn's disease, or a healthy co-twin of an affected twin (not recorded which). The chain links TRBV19 with TRBJ2-7; TCRdb's D call, TRBD1, is unchecked because there is no DNA. The sample consisted of blood. The CDR3 here reads CASSPAGHGYEQYF.